The rows below give T cell receptor beta chains drawn from one sample of a study of identical twins. Each CDR3 protein gets one entry after TCRdb re-called the 5' RACE reads with MiXCR. The sample includes approximately 500,000 distinct CDR3 sequences, roughly 15% of them seen just once. These records were also assigned to another study, of yellow fever vaccine responses in identical twins.

Material for sequencing was CD4+ T cells sorted from blood. The receptors were gathered from a woman younger than 30 in good health. Each CDR3 is given with its conserved first and last residue. The D gene is left open where the match is weak. The size entry is marked missing in some rows and otherwise reads once, few, many or a size class.

j_gene: TRBJ2-1; v_gene: TRBV28; d_gene: TRBD2; abundance: .; CDR3nt: TGTGCCAGCAGAACCGGGACTAGCGGGCCCTACAATGAGCAGTTCTTC; CDR3aa: CASRTGTSGPYNEQFF
j_gene: TRBJ2-2; v_gene: TRBV11-2; d_gene: .; abundance: .; CDR3nt: TGTGCCAGCAGCTTAGTGGGTGTGCTGACCGGGGAGCTGTTTTTT; CDR3aa: CASSLVGVLTGELFF
j_gene: TRBJ2-1; v_gene: TRBV7-2; d_gene: .; abundance: .; CDR3nt: TGTGCCAGCAGCTTTGGACGCTGGGGTGAGCAGTTCTTC; CDR3aa: CASSFGRWGEQFF
j_gene: TRBJ2-2; v_gene: TRBV5-1; d_gene: .; abundance: .; CDR3nt: TGCGCCAGCAGCGGGAACGGGGCCGGCACCGGGGAGCTGTTTTTT; CDR3aa: CASSGNGAGTGELFF
j_gene: TRBJ2-1; v_gene: TRBV29-1; d_gene: TRBD2; abundance: .; CDR3nt: TGCAGCGCCGACGGGGGGATTGTTGTCGATGAGCAGTTCTTC; CDR3aa: CSADGGIVVDEQFF
j_gene: TRBJ1-4; v_gene: TRBV4-1; d_gene: .; abundance: .; CDR3nt: TGCGCCAGCAGCCAAGGGACCATGGAAAAACTGTTTTTT; CDR3aa: CASSQGTMEKLFF
j_gene: TRBJ2-7; v_gene: TRBV20-1; d_gene: .; abundance: few; CDR3nt: TGCAGTGCTAGAGTTTCCCCCGCCGCCGAGCAGTACTTC; CDR3aa: CSARVSPAAEQYF
j_gene: TRBJ1-1; v_gene: TRBV6-6; d_gene: .; abundance: .; CDR3nt: TGTGCCAGCAGAGGGGGGAGTAGGACTGAAGCTTTCTTT; CDR3aa: CASRGGSRTEAFF
j_gene: TRBJ2-3; v_gene: TRBV5-1; d_gene: .; abundance: many; CDR3nt: TGTGCCAGCAGCTTAGGGGGAGACACAGATACGCAGTATTTT; CDR3aa: CASSLGGDTDTQYF
j_gene: TRBJ2-1; v_gene: TRBV15; d_gene: .; abundance: many; CDR3nt: TGTGCCACCAGCACCTACAATGAGCAGTTCTTC; CDR3aa: CATSTYNEQFF
j_gene: TRBJ2-2; v_gene: TRBV20-1; d_gene: .; abundance: few; CDR3nt: TGCAGTGCTACAGACCGCCCTACCACCGGGGAGCTGTTTTTT; CDR3aa: CSATDRPTTGELFF
j_gene: TRBJ2-3; v_gene: TRBV6-5; d_gene: .; abundance: .; CDR3nt: TGTGCCAGCAGTTACGACACGGTCCGCACAGATACGCAGTATTTT; CDR3aa: CASSYDTVRTDTQYF
j_gene: TRBJ2-1; v_gene: TRBV3-1; d_gene: TRBD2; abundance: many; CDR3nt: TGTGCCAGCAGCCCTGGGTTAGCGGGAGGTGAGCAGTTCTTC; CDR3aa: CASSPGLAGGEQFF
j_gene: TRBJ2-7; v_gene: TRBV7-6; d_gene: TRBD1; abundance: few; CDR3nt: TGTGCCAGCAGCGCGGACAGGGAATCCTACGAGCAGTACTTC; CDR3aa: CASSADRESYEQYF
j_gene: TRBJ2-1; v_gene: TRBV11-2; d_gene: .; abundance: .; CDR3nt: TGTGCCAGCAGCTTAGAAGGGGGGTGGAGCTCCTACAATGAGCAGTTCTTC; CDR3aa: CASSLEGGWSSYNEQFF